Listed below are T cell receptor beta chains from one sample, sequenced in a study of T cell repertoires in cytomegalovirus infection. These receptors lack a known antigen. TCRdb redid the calling of the reads with MiXCR, one entry per CDR3 protein. The sample contains some 800,000 distinct CDR3 sequences, around 29% of which appear only once. The material was cultured CD8+ T cells from PBMCs, obtained from culture after CMV antigen stimulation. These receptor sequences come from a human donor in good health (CMV status not recorded). Some clones in this sample may be carry-over from other donors' samples. The CDR3 runs from the conserved cysteine through the conserved F or W. A D gene is named only where the DNA matches it firmly. Size values are once, few and many counts, or a class for expanded clones, and some rows have none.

V: TRBV7-2; D: TRBD1; J: TRBJ2-5; size: many; CDR3: CASSQRDRGYQETQYF; DNA: TGTGCCAGCAGCCAGAGGGACAGGGGGTACCAAGAGACCCAGTACTTC
V: TRBV19; D: TRBD1; J: TRBJ1-5; size: few; CDR3: CASWTGGGNQPQHF; DNA: TGTGCCAGTTGGACAGGGGGCGGGAATCAGCCCCAGCATTTT
V: TRBV19; D: NA; J: TRBJ2-4; size: NA; CDR3: CASSRHLAKNIQYF; DNA: TGTGCCAGTAGTAGACACTTGGCCAAAAACATTCAGTACTTC
V: TRBV5-6; D: TRBD1; J: TRBJ1-2; size: NA; CDR3: CASSIGTGGAYGYTF; DNA: TGTGCCAGCAGCATTGGGACAGGGGGCGCCTATGGCTACACCTTC
V: TRBV7-9; D: TRBD1; J: TRBJ1-4; size: few; CDR3: CASSGGQTTNEKLFF; DNA: TGTGCCAGCAGCGGGGGACAGACAACTAATGAAAAACTGTTTTTT
V: TRBV7-8; D: TRBD1; J: TRBJ1-1; size: NA; CDR3: CASSRTRTGQGLGKNTEAFF; DNA: TGTGCCAGCAGCCGGACCCGGACCGGACAGGGTCTCGGAAAGAACACTGAAGCTTTCTTT
V: TRBV7-6; D: NA; J: TRBJ2-5; size: few; CDR3: CASSFVYSETQYF; DNA: TGTGCCAGCAGCTTTGTTTACTCAGAGACCCAGTACTTC
V: TRBV7-9; D: NA; J: TRBJ1-1; size: many; CDR3: CASSLTIEAFF; DNA: TGTGCCAGCAGCTTAACTATTGAAGCTTTCTTT
V: TRBV11-2; D: NA; J: TRBJ1-1; size: NA; CDR3: CASSFRTVVGTEAFF; DNA: TGTGCCAGCAGCTTTAGGACGGTCGTCGGCACTGAAGCTTTCTTT
V: TRBV6-5; D: NA; J: TRBJ2-7; size: few; CDR3: CASRSGHFYEQYF; DNA: TGTGCCAGCAGGTCAGGGCACTTCTACGAGCAGTACTTC
V: TRBV7-8; D: TRBD1; J: TRBJ2-1; size: few; CDR3: CASSHTSPGQGFDEQFF; DNA: TGTGCCAGCAGCCATACAAGCCCGGGACAGGGATTCGATGAGCAGTTCTTC
V: TRBV6-5; D: NA; J: TRBJ2-1; size: few; CDR3: CASSKRGGAYNEQFF; DNA: TGTGCCAGCAGCAAGAGGGGGGGGGCATACAATGAGCAGTTCTTC
V: TRBV7-9; D: NA; J: TRBJ1-2; size: NA; CDR3: CASSLELYYGYTF; DNA: TGTGCCAGCAGCTTAGAACTCTACTATGGCTACACCTTC
V: TRBV7-9; D: TRBD1; J: TRBJ1-6; size: NA; CDR3: CASSSGGSSYNSPLHF; DNA: TGTGCCAGCAGCTCAGGGGGAAGCTCCTATAATTCACCCCTCCACTTT
V: TRBV7-9; D: TRBD2; J: TRBJ2-5; size: many; CDR3: CASSTSGDYQWVKETQYF; DNA: TGTGCCAGCAGCACCTCGGGGGACTATCAATGGGTCAAAGAGACCCAGTACTTC
V: TRBV4-3; D: NA; J: TRBJ1-1; size: NA; CDR3: CASSQGSTGMEAFF; DNA: TGCGCCAGCAGCCAAGGCTCCACAGGGATGGAAGCTTTCTTT
V: TRBV7-9; D: TRBD2; J: TRBJ2-1; size: few; CDR3: CASSSAGGRGFEQFF; DNA: TGTGCCAGCAGCTCTGCGGGGGGTCGGGGATTCGAGCAGTTCTTC
V: TRBV19; D: TRBD1; J: TRBJ2-1; size: NA; CDR3: CASSLQGAPYNEQFF; DNA: TGTGCCAGTAGCCTACAGGGGGCCCCCTACAATGAGCAGTTCTTC
V: TRBV19; D: NA; J: TRBJ1-5; size: once; CDR3: CASRPFDQPQHF; DNA: TGTGCCAGTAGACCCTTTGATCAGCCCCAGCATTTT
V: TRBV7-8; D: NA; J: TRBJ1-5; size: NA; CDR3: CASSLRAGVSNQPQHF; DNA: TGTGCCAGCAGCTTGAGGGCAGGGGTTTCCAATCAGCCCCAGCATTTT
V: TRBV28; D: TRBD1; J: TRBJ1-5; size: NA; CDR3: CASSKGQDYQPQHF; DNA: TGTGCCAGCAGTAAGGGACAGGACTATCAGCCCCAGCATTTT
V: TRBV7-3; D: TRBD1; J: TRBJ1-1; size: few; CDR3: CASSSKPGGHTEAFF; DNA: TGTGCCAGCAGCTCGAAACCAGGGGGCCACACTGAAGCTTTCTTT
V: TRBV7-2; D: NA; J: TRBJ1-2; size: NA; CDR3: CASSQNGALDYGYTF; DNA: TGTGCCAGCAGCCAAAACGGGGCTCTAGACTATGGCTACACCTTC
V: TRBV6-5; D: NA; J: TRBJ2-5; size: few; CDR3: CASSYSLFSSRETQYF; DNA: TGTGCCAGCAGTTACTCTCTGTTCTCCAGCCGGGAGACCCAGTACTTC
V: TRBV15; D: TRBD1; J: TRBJ2-7; size: few; CDR3: CATSIAGGHEQYF; DNA: TGTGCCACCAGCATCGCAGGGGGCCACGAGCAGTACTTC
V: TRBV19; D: TRBD2; J: TRBJ2-1; size: few; CDR3: CASSFTSEIYNEQFF; DNA: TGTGCCAGTAGTTTCACTAGCGAAATTTACAATGAGCAGTTCTTC
V: TRBV10-2; D: TRBD2; J: TRBJ2-2; size: few; CDR3: CASSEQRGGPTGELFF; DNA: TGCGCCAGCAGTGAACAGCGGGGGGGCCCCACCGGGGAGCTGTTTTTT
V: TRBV6-5; D: NA; J: TRBJ2-1; size: NA; CDR3: CASSYSGPWTSEQFF; DNA: TGTGCCAGCAGTTACTCGGGGCCATGGACCAGTGAGCAGTTCTTC
V: TRBV4-1; D: NA; J: TRBJ1-2; size: many; CDR3: CASSQLIGGLAGVGNYGYTF; DNA: TGCGCCAGCAGCCAACTCATAGGAGGGCTGGCAGGGGTCGGAAACTATGGCTACACCTTC
V: TRBV20-1; D: NA; J: TRBJ1-1; size: NA; CDR3: CSARGEWLLAEAFF; DNA: TGCAGTGCTAGAGGGGAGTGGCTACTCGCTGAAGCTTTCTTT
V: TRBV10-3; D: TRBD2; J: TRBJ2-2; size: NA; CDR3: CAISGTSGGARTGELFF; DNA: TGTGCCATCAGTGGGACTAGCGGGGGGGCACGAACCGGGGAGCTGTTTTTT
V: TRBV28; D: TRBD2; J: TRBJ2-5; size: NA; CDR3: CASSLVGRGGRYQETQYF; DNA: TGTGCCAGCAGTCTTGTCGGTCGGGGGGGGAGGTACCAAGAGACCCAGTACTTC
V: TRBV5-6; D: TRBD1; J: TRBJ1-1; size: NA; CDR3: CASSPSYRGHTKAFF; DNA: TGTGCCAGCAGCCCTAGCTACAGGGGCCACACTAAAGCTTTCTTT
V: TRBV27; D: NA; J: TRBJ1-5; size: once; CDR3: CASSLSGGFYQPQHF; DNA: TGTGCCAGCAGTTTATCCGGGGGATTTTATCAGCCCCAGCATTTT
V: TRBV6-6; D: TRBD2; J: TRBJ2-7; size: NA; CDR3: CASSYGSGVEQYF; DNA: TGTGCCAGCAGTTACGGGAGCGGGGTCGAGCAGTACTTC
V: TRBV20-1; D: NA; J: TRBJ1-4; size: NA; CDR3: CSARQLEPGSNEKLFF; DNA: TGCAGTGCTAGACAATTGGAACCGGGCTCTAATGAAAAACTGTTTTTT
V: TRBV19; D: TRBD1; J: TRBJ2-3; size: few; CDR3: CASSLGTGRSTDTQYF; DNA: TGTGCCAGTAGTCTCGGGACAGGTAGAAGCACAGATACGCAGTATTTT